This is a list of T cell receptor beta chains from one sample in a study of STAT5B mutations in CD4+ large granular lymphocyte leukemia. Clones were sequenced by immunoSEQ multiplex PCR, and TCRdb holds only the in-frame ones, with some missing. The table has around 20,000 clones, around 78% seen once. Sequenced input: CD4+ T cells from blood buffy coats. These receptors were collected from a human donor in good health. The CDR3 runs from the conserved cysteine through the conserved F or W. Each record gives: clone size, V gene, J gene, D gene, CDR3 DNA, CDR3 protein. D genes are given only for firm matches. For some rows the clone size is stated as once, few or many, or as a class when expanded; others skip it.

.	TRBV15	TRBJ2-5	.	TGTGCCACCAGCAGATGGGGGGCTGGTGCAGATTCGGAGACCCAGTACTTC	CATSRWGAGADSETQYF
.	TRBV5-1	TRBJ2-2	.	TGCGCCAGCAGCTTGTATCTCGGGACATCTGGCAGCGGGGAGCTGTTTTTT	CASSLYLGTSGSGELFF
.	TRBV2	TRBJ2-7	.	TGTGCCAGCATCGCAGGAAGCTCCTATGAGCAGTACTTC	CASIAGSSYEQYF
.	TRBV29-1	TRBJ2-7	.	TGCAGCGTTGAAGATCCGGAGACAGCGACCTACGAGCAGTACTTC	CSVEDPETATYEQYF
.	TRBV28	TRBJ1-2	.	TGTGCCACTCACGCCGGGGCAGCCGGCAGGGATGGCTACACCTTC	CATHAGAAGRDGYTF
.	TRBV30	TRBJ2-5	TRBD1	TGTGCCTGGGGGGGACAGCAAGAGACCCAGTACTTC	CAWGGQQETQYF
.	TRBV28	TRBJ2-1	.	TGTGCCAGCAGTTTACGCGGGACGTACCGGTACGTTGAGCAGTTCTTC	CASSLRGTYRYVEQFF
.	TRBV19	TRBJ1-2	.	TGTGCCAGTAGTAAGGATCCCGGGGTTAACTATGGCTACACCTTC	CASSKDPGVNYGYTF
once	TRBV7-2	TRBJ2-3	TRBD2	TGTGCCAGCACCGCTTGGACTAGCGGGAGTTTGAATACGCAGTATTTT	CASTAWTSGSLNTQYF
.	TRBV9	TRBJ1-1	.	TGTGCCAGCAGCGTAGTTTCGGGGTTGAACACTGAAGCTTTCTTT	CASSVVSGLNTEAFF
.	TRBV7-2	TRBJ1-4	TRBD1	TGTGCCAGCAGCTCAAGACGACAGGGGAGGGAAGAAAAACTGTTTTTT	CASSSRRQGREEKLFF
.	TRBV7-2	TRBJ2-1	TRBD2	TGTGCCAGCAGCTTAGGCCCGGGACTAGCGACCGATGAGCAGTTCTTC	CASSLGPGLATDEQFF
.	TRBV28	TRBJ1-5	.	TGTGCCAGCACCTCCGGGCCTAGCAATCAGCCCCAGCATTTT	CASTSGPSNQPQHF
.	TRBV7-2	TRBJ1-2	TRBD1	TGTGCCAGCAGCTTAGGACAGGGAGGGACGCAGGGCTACACCTTC	CASSLGQGGTQGYTF
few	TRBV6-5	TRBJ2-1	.	TGTGCCTGCCGAAAACAGAGTAATTACAATGAGCAGTTCTTC	CACRKQSNYNEQFF
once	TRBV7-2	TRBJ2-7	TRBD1	TGTGCCAGCAGCCGAGACAGGGGCTACGAGCAGTACTTC	CASSRDRGYEQYF
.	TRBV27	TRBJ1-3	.	TGTGCCAGCAGTCCCACGGGGGGCTCTGGAAACACCATATATTTT	CASSPTGGSGNTIYF
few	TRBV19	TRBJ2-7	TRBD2	TGTGCCAGTAGTGTTGGGACTAGCGGGAGCTCCTACGAGCAGTACTTC	CASSVGTSGSSYEQYF
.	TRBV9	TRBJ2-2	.	TGTGCCAGCAGCGTAGGTTCTATTCCATCCGGGGAGCTGTTTTTT	CASSVGSIPSGELFF
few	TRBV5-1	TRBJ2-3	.	TGCGCCAGCAAGTCGACCACTAGCACAGATACGCAGTATTTT	CASKSTTSTDTQYF
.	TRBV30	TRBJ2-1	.	TGTGCCTGGACCGGGGACTCCTACAATGAGCAGTTCTTC	CAWTGDSYNEQFF
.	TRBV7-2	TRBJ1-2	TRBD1	TGTGCCAGCAGCTCCCTACAGGGGGCTGGTGGCTACACCTTC	CASSSLQGAGGYTF
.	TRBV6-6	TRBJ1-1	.	TGTGCCAGCAGTTTGAGGGTAATACGTTCGGACACTGAAGCTTTCTTT	CASSLRVIRSDTEAFF
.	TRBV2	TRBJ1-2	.	TGTGCCAGCAGTCCCCTCGGGGCAGGGCCTGGCTACACCTTC	CASSPLGAGPGYTF
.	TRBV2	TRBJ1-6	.	TGTGCCAGCAGTGAGGAACAGGGTGGGAATTCACCCCTCCACTTT	CASSEEQGGNSPLHF
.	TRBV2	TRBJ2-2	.	TGTGCCAGCACCCTCGGGATCGGGGGCACCGGGGAGCTGTTTTTT	CASTLGIGGTGELFF
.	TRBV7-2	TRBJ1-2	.	TGTGCCAGCAGCTTAGCGACCGGGACACCTAGAGGCTACACCTTC	CASSLATGTPRGYTF
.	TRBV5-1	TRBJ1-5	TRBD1	TGCGCCAGCAGCTTACAGGGGGCCGTCAATCAGCCCCAGCATTTT	CASSLQGAVNQPQHF
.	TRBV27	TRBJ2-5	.	TGTGCCAGCAGAAGAACCGTACAGGGTGCGCAGACCCAGTACTTC	CASRRTVQGAQTQYF
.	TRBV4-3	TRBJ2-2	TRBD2	TGCGCCAGCAGCCAAGATCCGGCTAGCGGGGGATATGGGACCGGGGAGCTGTTTTTT	CASSQDPASGGYGTGELFF
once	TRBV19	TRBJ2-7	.	TGTGCCAGTGGACGTCCAGGGCTAGTCTACGAGCAGTACTTC	CASGRPGLVYEQYF
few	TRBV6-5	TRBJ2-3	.	TGTGCCAGCATCCAGCAGGGTACAGATACGCAGTATTTT	CASIQQGTDTQYF
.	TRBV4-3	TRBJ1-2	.	TGCGCCAGCAGCCAAGAGTTCAATGATGGCTACACCTTC	CASSQEFNDGYTF
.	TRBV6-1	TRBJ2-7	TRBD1	TGTGCCAGCAGTGAGCAGGGGGATTCCTACGAGCAGTACTTC	CASSEQGDSYEQYF
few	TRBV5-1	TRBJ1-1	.	TGCGCCAGCAGCACCGGGACTGACATGAACACTGAAGCTTTCTTT	CASSTGTDMNTEAFF
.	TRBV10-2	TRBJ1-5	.	TGCGCCAGCAGGCAGGGGAATCAGCCCCAGCATTTT	CASRQGNQPQHF
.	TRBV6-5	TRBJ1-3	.	TGTGCCACCCTTGGTCTTGGAAACACCATATATTTT	CATLGLGNTIYF
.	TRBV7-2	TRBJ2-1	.	TGTGCCAGCAGCTTAACGGGATTAGTCTTAAATGAGCAGTTCTTC	CASSLTGLVLNEQFF
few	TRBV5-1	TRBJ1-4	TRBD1	TGCGCCAGCAGATCCCAGGGGGCAACTAATGAAAAACTGTTTTTT	CASRSQGATNEKLFF
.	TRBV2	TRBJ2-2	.	TGTGCCAGCAAGGAGACAGGGAACACCGGGGAGCTGTTTTTT	CASKETGNTGELFF
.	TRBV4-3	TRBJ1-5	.	TGCGCCAGCAGCCAAGTGGGAGGGGACCAGCCCCAGCATTTT	CASSQVGGDQPQHF
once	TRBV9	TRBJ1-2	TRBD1	TGTGCCAGCAGCTTTTCGGGGACAGGGTATATGTATGGCTACACCTTC	CASSFSGTGYMYGYTF
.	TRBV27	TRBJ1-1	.	TGTGCCAGCAGTTTAGAGGGGAACACTGAAGCTTTCTTT	CASSLEGNTEAFF
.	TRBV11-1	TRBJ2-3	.	TGTGCCAGCAGAGTGGGAGATACGCAGTATTTT	CASRVGDTQYF
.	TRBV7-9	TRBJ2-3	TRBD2	TGTGCCAGCAGCTTGTTAGCGGGAGGGATCACAGATACGCAGTATTTT	CASSLLAGGITDTQYF
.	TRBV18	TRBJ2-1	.	TGTGCCAGCTCCAGCGACAGTACCTACAATGAGCAGTTCTTC	CASSSDSTYNEQFF
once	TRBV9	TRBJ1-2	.	TGTGCCAGCACACAGGATCGAGGGACATCCTATGGCTACACCTTC	CASTQDRGTSYGYTF
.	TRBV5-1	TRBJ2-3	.	TGCGCCAGCAGCCCAAGCACAGATACGCAGTATTTT	CASSPSTDTQYF
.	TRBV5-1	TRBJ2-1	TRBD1	TGCGCCAGCAGCAAACAGGGGGCGCAAGGTGAGCAGTTCTTC	CASSKQGAQGEQFF
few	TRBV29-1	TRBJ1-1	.	TGCAGCGTTAGGTGGCGGGAGTATACTGAAGCTTTCTTT	CSVRWREYTEAFF
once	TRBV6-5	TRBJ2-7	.	TGTGCCAGCAGTGCTGGAGGGACCTCCTACGAGCAGTACTTC	CASSAGGTSYEQYF
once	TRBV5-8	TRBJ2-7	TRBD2	TGTGCCAGCAGCCGCTTGTCCGGGCTAGCGGGGGCCTACGAGCAGTACTTC	CASSRLSGLAGAYEQYF
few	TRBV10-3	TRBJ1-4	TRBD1	TGTGCCATCAGTGACGGGGTACACAGGGGAGAAAAACTGTTTTTT	CAISDGVHRGEKLFF